This entry describes one TCR beta chain. Its recognized antigen is unknown. No much larger clone is present one base from it, and per-base qualities are unavailable. The data were taken from a study of identifying expanded T cells in peripheral blood (dated by TCRdb to between 2018 and 2020). About the study as a whole: Technical replicates were generated by sequencing separate aliquots of the same genomic DNA pool, with four replicates compared pairwise.

Relative to germline, V is missing 3 bases and J is missing 4 bases, with 2 bases of the junction outside any gene match. CDR1 and CDR2 were assigned from the germline V gene (reference sequence) as MNHEY and SMNVEV. Inclusive of the bounding cysteine and phenylalanine, the CDR3 is 13 residues long. The retained sequence is limited to the CDR3, 39 bases, with the frame set at the first base. TCRbeta CDR3 regions were profiled with the immunoSEQ Assay using bias-controlled multiplex PCR amplification of genomic DNA. From the authors' description of their analysis: To quantify the absolute abundance of each unique TCRbeta CDR3 region, the sequences were collapsed and filtered. Differential abundance was tested with two models: a binomial (Fisher-equivalent) model and a beta-binomial model that adds time-dependent variance fitted from healthy donors. Clones with fewer than 5 combined templates were removed, and differential abundance was called for clones with a Benjamini-Hochberg FDR below 0.01. In the beta-binomial model, variance was expressed as a function of the total template count across the two samples, in the form v = (b*log(k)+a)^2. The table was pulled from immuneACCESS by TCRdb, which kept in-frame rearrangements only. Such tables lose some clones; where checked, under half of the loss comes from unresolved V genes, and the rest has no known cause. V and J calls and clone size come straight from that table; D and trimming were deduced from the DNA. In all, the sample holds 97,000 or so clones, and approximately 88% of those were seen once. The ten largest clonotypes hold less than 15% of the sample.

The investigation overall reported the following: Variance in clone template counts between roughly two-week samples significantly increased with total template count across all healthy donors. The authors expected that over much longer intervals, such as months to years, biological variance in healthy repertoires might increase even further. The binomial model flagged roughly 1.1 differentially abundant clones between technical replicates, compared with roughly 17 over around two weeks and 18 to 20 over about four weeks. Both the number of clones called differentially abundant and the false-positive rate were significantly reduced by the beta-binomial model across all healthy-donor time intervals.

During the collection period, no immune events, such as infections, were documented for the healthy donors. Blood repertoires from healthy donors were used as a training cohort for calibrating time-dependent variance in a beta-binomial model of differential abundance of T-cell clones. The training cohort comprised about ten healthy donors, 3 female and 7 male. The donors were between roughly 29 and 70 years old, with an average age of roughly 40 years. Whole blood from each healthy donor was obtained from a commercial supplier and was collected at three time points about 15 days apart. Genomic DNA was extracted from unsorted whole blood for immunosequencing.

The sequenced sample consisted of blood. Recombination joined TRBV27 with TRBJ2-7; 8 central nucleotides agree with TRBD2. The sequence was obtained from a person aged 18 to 70 in good health. CDR3 protein: CASSFREGYEQYF. The DNA sequence is as follows: TGTGCCAGCAGTTTCCGGGAGGGATACGAGCAGTACTTC.